These 19 T cell receptor beta chains originate from one sample sequenced in a study of PD-1 blockade in mismatch repair-deficient tumors. Method: immunoSEQ multiplex PCR; TCRdb's copy keeps in-frame clones and lacks some. Found here are 100,000 to 150,000 clones, 88% of them singletons; the top ten hold around 11%. Material: peripheral blood, obtained approximately 69 weeks after starting pembrolizumab. These receptors were obtained from an adult with mismatch repair-deficient cancer.

The V and J genes are TRBV28 and TRBJ2-7; TRBD1 agrees at 7 bases. Germline loops: CDR1 MDHEN, CDR2 SYDVKM. The J segment lost 3 bases and the V segment lost 6 bases, leaving 8 bases of the junction unmatched. This CDR3 region has 14 residues. The CDR3 region has the DNA TGTGCCAGCAGCCTCGGGACAGCTAGCTACGAGCAGTACTTC. It codes for CASSLGTASYEQYF.

This chain uses TRBV28 with TRBJ2-7; maybe TRBD1 (6 bases). The CDR3 runs to 11 residues. Germline CDR1 MDHEN, CDR2 SYDVKM. Trimming left V 6 bases short and J 5 bases short, with 8 bases between. This CDR3 reads CASSYRDEQYF. The DNA of the CDR3 is TGTGCCAGCAGCTACAGGGACGAGCAGTACTTC.

This clone was seen once. The rearrangement uses TRBV27 and TRBJ2-1, with 11 positions matching TRBD2. After removal of 5 bases from V and 6 bases from J, the junction contained 6 bases not matched to a gene. The CDR3 is made up of 15 amino acids. Germline V lookup: CDR1 MNHEY, CDR2 SMNVEV (reference sequence). DNA for the CDR3: TGTGCCAGCAGTATTCTAGCGGGAGGAGGCAATGAGCAGTTCTTC. Encoded protein: CASSILAGGGNEQFF.

The chain carries TRBV29-1 and TRBJ2-1, with a possible D match to TRBD2 (6 bases). V lost 5 bases and J lost 3, with 11 bases in between. The CDR3 is made up of 13 amino acids. Germline-derived CDR1 and CDR2 are SQVTM and ANQGSEA. CDR3 region: CSVFGGNYNEQFF. As DNA, the CDR3 is TGCAGCGTTTTTGGAGGGAACTACAATGAGCAGTTCTTC.

The chain uses TRBV7-2 and TRBJ2-1; no firm D call. The CDR3 contains 15 residues. The V gene's germline CDR1 is SGHTA and CDR2 FQGNSA. V dropped 6 bases and J dropped 0 bases, with 12 bases sitting between them. CDR3 sequence (DNA): TGTGCCAGCAGGCAGGTCTTGAGCTCCTACAATGAGCAGTTCTTC. It codes for CASRQVLSSYNEQFF.

The gene calls are TRBV30 and TRBJ1-3; D gene unclear. Per germline, CDR1 GTSNPN and CDR2 SVGIG (reference sequence). This CDR3 spans 15 amino acids. V lost 4 bases and J 1 base, leaving 14 bases between the germline ends. This chain's CDR3 is CAWTHDLSSGNTIYF. CDR3 nucleotides: TGTGCCTGGACCCACGACCTATCATCTGGAAACACCATATATTTT.

CDR3 nucleotide sequence: TGCGCCAGCAGCCAGGGTTCGGGGCGGGAGACCCAGTACTTC. Its translation: CASSQGSGRETQYF. The chain uses TRBV4-3 and TRBJ2-5; D may match TRBD1 or TRBD2 (5 bases each). The V gene lost 3 bases and the J gene lost 5 bases, with 13 bases spanning the gap. In germline, CDR1 is LGHNA, CDR2 YSLEER. This CDR3 is 14 amino acids long.

The rearrangement joins TRBV7-2 to TRBJ2-1; 7 nucleotides line up with TRBD2. The V and J ends lost 5 bases and 0 bases, in that order; junction bases with no gene match: 7. This CDR3 has 16 amino acids. CDR1 SGHTA and CDR2 FQGNSA come from the germline V gene. The CDR3 DNA sequence: TGTGCCAGCAGCCCGGACGGGAGGAGCTCCTACAATGAGCAGTTCTTC. Amino acids: CASSPDGRSSYNEQFF.

The V call is TRBV21-1, the J call TRBJ1-1. TRBV21-1 is termed a pseudogene. The length of the CDR3 is 20 residues. This chain's CDR3 is CASSKERTREEGRENTEAFF. DNA of the CDR3: TGTGCCAGCAGCAAAGAAAGGACGCGGGAGGAGGGTAGGGAGAACACTGAAGCTTTCTTT.

The chain links TRBV27 to TRBJ2-5, with 12 bases aligning to TRBD2. V lost 4 bases, J lost 5 bases, and 11 bases stayed unmatched. Germline CDR1 and CDR2: MNHEY and SMNVEV (reference sequence). This CDR3 is built from 17 residues. In DNA, the CDR3 is TGTGCCAGCAGTTCCCGGACTAGCGGGGACCCTCGGGAGACCCAGTACTTC. Translating gives CASSSRTSGDPRETQYF.

J is TRBJ2-3 and V is TRBV5-1; D remains unclear. Trimming cost V 3 bases and J 1 base, with 12 bases left between them. This CDR3 has 15 amino acids. Germline-derived CDR1 and CDR2 are SGHRS and YFSETQ. This chain's CDR3 is CASSSQRVGTDTQYF. CDR3 bases: TGCGCCAGCAGCTCCCAGCGAGTGGGCACAGATACGCAGTATTTT.

The chain is built from TRBV28 and TRBJ2-7, with 7 nucleotides matching TRBD2. The CDR3 consists of 13 residues. Trimming took 8 bases from V and 7 from J; bases not matched to a gene: 11. Germline V gene lookup returns CDR1 MDHEN and CDR2 SYDVKM. CDR3 DNA sequence: TGTGCCAGCTCGGGACTAACGTCTCGGGAGCAGTACTTC. This codes for CASSGLTSREQYF. Full variable domain (missing parts from reference TRBV28 and TRBJ2-7): DVKVTQSSRYLVKRTGEKVFLECVQDMDHENMFWYRQDPGLGLRLIYFSYDVKMKEKGDIPEGYSVSREKKERFSLILESASTNQTSMYLCASSGLTSREQYFGPGTRLTVT.

This rearrangement joins TRBV7-9 to TRBJ1-1; D not resolved. Between the trimmed V and J ends, which lost 5 bases and 3 bases, there was a span of 10 bases. The germline CDR1 and CDR2 sequences are SEHNR and FQNEAQ (reference sequence). The CDR3 length is 13 residues. Here the CDR3 reads CASSRSTYTEAFF. As DNA, the CDR3 is TGTGCCAGCAGCCGATCGACCTACACTGAAGCTTTCTTT.

The rearrangement joins TRBV4-3 to TRBJ2-3; weak D call: TRBD1 (5 bases). CDR3 length: 17 residues. V was shortened by 1 base and J by 4 bases, with 18 bases between the two germline ends. Germline lookup yields CDR1 LGHNA and CDR2 YSLEER. The CDR3 loop is CASSQGGWGLGADTQYF. In nucleotides, the CDR3 is TGCGCCAGCAGCCAAGGAGGTTGGGGCCTAGGGGCAGATACGCAGTATTTT.

The gene calls are TRBV5-1 and TRBJ2-3; no definite D call. From germline, CDR1 is SGHRS and CDR2 YFSETQ. V dropped 4 bases and J dropped 6 bases, with 12 bases sitting between them. The CDR3 extends over 13 amino acids. CDR3 in DNA: TGCGCCAGCAGCATATCTTTGGGGGATACGCAGTATTTT. As protein: CASSISLGDTQYF.

This clone appeared once. The chain links TRBV28 to TRBJ2-2; D not certain. Germline V gene lookup returns CDR1 MDHEN and CDR2 SYDVKM. The V gene lost 3 bases and the J gene lost 6 bases, with 14 bases spanning the gap. The CDR3 sequence is 15 residues long. This CDR3 is CASSFDRANAGELFF. The CDR3 DNA sequence: TGTGCCAGCAGTTTTGACCGGGCTAACGCCGGGGAGCTGTTTTTT.

The chain has TRBV6-6 and TRBJ2-2; possible D gene TRBD1, 5 bases. This CDR3 is 14 amino acids long. Deletions cut 2 bases from V and 7 bases from J, with 11 bases between. The V gene's germline CDR1 is MNHNY and CDR2 SVGAGI (reference sequence). CDR3: CASSYKQGGGELFF. The CDR3 nucleotides are TGTGCCAGCAGTTACAAGCAGGGTGGCGGGGAGCTGTTTTTT.

V and J are TRBV5-6 and TRBJ2-7; possible D gene TRBD2, 5 bases. Between the trimmed V and J ends, which lost 4 bases and 1 base, there was a span of 12 bases. Germline lookup yields CDR1 SGHDT and CDR2 YYEEEE. The CDR3 length is 14 residues. CDR3: CASSLSPGSYEQYF. The CDR3 DNA reads TGTGCCAGCAGCCTGTCGCCGGGGTCCTACGAGCAGTACTTC.

The chain employs TRBV23-1 and TRBJ2-7; tentative D call: TRBD1 (6 bases). TRBV23-1 is designated an ORF whose function remains uncertain. There are 11 residues in the CDR3. V gave up 8 bases and J gave up 4 bases, with 9 bases separating them. The CDR3 spells CASLQGYEQYF. The CDR3 DNA follows: TGCGCCAGCCTACAGGGATACGAGCAGTACTTC.